The rows below give T cell receptor beta chains drawn from one sample of a study of T cell responses to AZD1222 COVID-19 vaccine. Some clones are missing from TCRdb's copy, which holds only in-frame ones; the method was immunoSEQ multiplex PCR. Of 75,000 to 100,000 clones listed, roughly 92% are singletons. The sample was peripheral blood, taken on day 0 of AZD1222 vaccination. These receptor sequences come from an adult in good health. Both conserved end residues are part of each CDR3. Fields, in order: V gene, J gene, D gene, clone size, CDR3 protein, CDR3 DNA. D genes are given only for firm matches. The size of a clone is reported for some rows only, either as once, few or many, or as a class for expanded clones.

V gene: TRBV25-1
J gene: TRBJ1-6
D gene: TRBD1
clone size: .
CDR3 protein: CASSELDRGSSPLHF
CDR3 DNA: TGTGCCAGCAGTGAACTGGACAGGGGGAGTTCACCCCTCCACTTT

V gene: TRBV5-1
J gene: TRBJ2-2
D gene: .
clone size: few
CDR3 protein: CASSWRDSRSGELFF
CDR3 DNA: TGCGCCAGCAGCTGGAGGGACAGTAGATCCGGGGAGCTGTTTTTT

V gene: TRBV11-3
J gene: TRBJ1-1
D gene: .
clone size: .
CDR3 protein: CASSLDRLNTEAFF
CDR3 DNA: TGTGCCAGCAGCTTAGATCGTTTGAACACTGAAGCTTTCTTT

V gene: TRBV6-6
J gene: TRBJ2-7
D gene: TRBD2
clone size: .
CDR3 protein: CASSYSSLAGSYEQYF
CDR3 DNA: TGTGCCAGCAGTTACTCGTCCCTAGCGGGCTCCTACGAGCAGTACTTC

V gene: TRBV5-5
J gene: TRBJ1-1
D gene: .
clone size: .
CDR3 protein: CASSLEQGPRFGAFF
CDR3 DNA: TGTGCCAGCAGCTTAGAACAGGGCCCTCGTTTTGGGGCTTTCTTT

V gene: TRBV28
J gene: TRBJ1-1
D gene: .
clone size: .
CDR3 protein: CASSFDNEVTEAFF
CDR3 DNA: TGTGCCAGCAGTTTCGACAATGAGGTCACTGAAGCTTTCTTT

V gene: TRBV5-1
J gene: TRBJ1-6
D gene: TRBD1
clone size: .
CDR3 protein: CASSSDLTGGSGALHF
CDR3 DNA: TGCGCCAGCAGCTCCGACTTGACAGGGGGTTCCGGGGCCCTCCACTTT

V gene: TRBV3-1/TRBV3-2
J gene: TRBJ1-6
D gene: .
clone size: .
CDR3 protein: CASSQHKGERVDSPLHF
CDR3 DNA: TGTGCCAGCAGCCAACATAAAGGGGAGAGGGTAGATTCACCCCTCCACTTT

V gene: TRBV7-6
J gene: TRBJ2-7
D gene: TRBD2
clone size: few
CDR3 protein: CASQTGLADSYEQYF
CDR3 DNA: TGTGCCAGCCAGACGGGACTAGCGGATTCCTACGAGCAGTACTTC

V gene: TRBV9
J gene: TRBJ1-5
D gene: .
clone size: .
CDR3 protein: CASSKSGAGEQPQHF
CDR3 DNA: TGTGCCAGCAGCAAATCGGGAGCAGGGGAGCAGCCCCAGCATTTT

V gene: TRBV3-1/TRBV3-2
J gene: TRBJ1-1
D gene: .
clone size: .
CDR3 protein: CASSFPGRDTEAFF
CDR3 DNA: TGTGCCAGCAGCTTTCCGGGGAGGGACACTGAAGCTTTCTTT

V gene: TRBV19
J gene: TRBJ1-2
D gene: .
clone size: .
CDR3 protein: CASSNPRLLTF
CDR3 DNA: TGTGCCAGTAGTAACCCGAGGTTGCTCACCTTC

V gene: TRBV5-1
J gene: TRBJ1-1
D gene: .
clone size: once
CDR3 protein: CASSSRPQGGDTEAFF
CDR3 DNA: TGCGCCAGCAGCTCGAGACCCCAGGGAGGAGACACTGAAGCTTTCTTT